This is a list of T cell receptor beta chains from one sample in a study of cytomegalovirus exposure and HLA in healthy donors. Measured with immunoSEQ multiplex PCR; TCRdb has only the in-frame clones, and not every one. The sample gives about 180,000 clones, 75% to 80% of which show up once; almost 6.5% is in the top ten. Sequenced: PBMCs. The receptors originated from a man aged 35-49 years in good health and CMV-seropositive. The CDR3 runs from the conserved cysteine through the conserved F or W. The D gene is left open where the match is weak. A clone size is listed for some rows: how often the clone was seen (once, few, many), or a class if it is expanded.

v_gene	d_gene	j_gene	abundance	CDR3nt	CDR3aa
TRBV14	NA	TRBJ2-2	NA	TGTGCCAGCAGCCAAGGAATCGGGAACACCGGGGAGCTGTTTTTT	CASSQGIGNTGELFF
TRBV5-4	NA	TRBJ2-5	few	TGTGCCAGCAGCTTGGATCCTACTAGGCAGTACTTC	CASSLDPTRQYF
TRBV7-9	TRBD1	TRBJ2-5	NA	TGTGCCAGCAGCACTACAGGGGCACCCAAGCAGTACTTC	CASSTTGAPKQYF
TRBV14	TRBD1	TRBJ1-5	NA	TGTGCCAGCAGCCGGATAAGGGACAGGGGGCCGGTGGTTTGCAATCAGCCCCAGCATTTT	CASSRIRDRGPVVCNQPQHF
TRBV9	NA	TRBJ1-4	NA	TGTGCCAGCAGCGTAGCGGGGAGGAATGAAAAACTGTTTTTT	CASSVAGRNEKLFF
TRBV29-1	NA	TRBJ2-7	NA	TGCAGCGTTGAATGGACATTCTCCTACGAGCAGCACTTC	CSVEWTFSYEQHF
TRBV5-1	TRBD1	TRBJ1-1	few	TGCGCCAGCAGCTTAGAGACAGGGGGGAACACTGAAGCTTTCTTT	CASSLETGGNTEAFF
TRBV5-5	TRBD1	TRBJ1-5	NA	TGTGCCAGCAGCCGGGTGACAGGGACCGATCAGCCCCAGCATTTT	CASSRVTGTDQPQHF
TRBV5-4	TRBD2	TRBJ2-1	NA	TGTGCCAGCAGCTTGAGCGGGAGGTCCTACAATGAGCAGTTCTTC	CASSLSGRSYNEQFF
TRBV19	TRBD1	TRBJ1-1	NA	TGTGCCAGTAGATACAGGGGGCACCTGAACACTGAAGCTTTCTTT	CASRYRGHLNTEAFF
TRBV13	NA	TRBJ1-4	NA	TGTGCCAGCAGCTACTCGTTCACTAATGAAAAACTGTTTTTT	CASSYSFTNEKLFF
TRBV4-1	NA	TRBJ2-7	NA	TGCGCCAGCAGCCTGAGGACAGGACTAACCTACGAGCAGTACTTC	CASSLRTGLTYEQYF
TRBV5-1	NA	TRBJ2-5	once	TGCGCCAGCAGCGTCCAGGTGGGGCTCCAAGAGACCCAGTACTTC	CASSVQVGLQETQYF
TRBV28	NA	TRBJ1-2	few	TGTGCCAGCAGTTCCCGGCGGGGCTACACCTTC	CASSSRRGYTF
TRBV10-3	TRBD1	TRBJ2-7	NA	TGTGCCATCAGTGCCGCCGGGACAGGCTACGAGCAGTACTTC	CAISAAGTGYEQYF
TRBV29-1	TRBD1	TRBJ1-1	NA	TGCAGCGTACAACGACAGGGGATGAACACTGAAGCTTTCTTT	CSVQRQGMNTEAFF
TRBV19	NA	TRBJ2-1	NA	TGTGCCAGTAGTATTTCAGCGGGCCTCTACAATGAGCAGTTCTTC	CASSISAGLYNEQFF
TRBV2	TRBD2	TRBJ2-7	NA	TGTGCCAGCAGTGAGGCCCAGCGGGATCCCTACGAGCAGTACTTC	CASSEAQRDPYEQYF
TRBV6-1	NA	TRBJ2-1	NA	TGTGCCAGCAGTGCTCATTACGACCCGGGCAGGGGAGATGAGCAGTTCTTC	CASSAHYDPGRGDEQFF
TRBV10-1	NA	TRBJ2-3	NA	TGCGCCAGCAGTGCAAGAGGGCCTGGCACAGATACGCAGTATTTT	CASSARGPGTDTQYF
TRBV7-9	TRBD2	TRBJ2-1	NA	TGTGCCAGCAGCTTAGAGAGCTGGACACTAGCGAAGAGTAGGAATGAGCAGTTCTTC	CASSLESWTLAKSRNEQFF
TRBV27	TRBD1	TRBJ2-7	once	TGTGCCAGCAGTTTATCATCGTCCGGGACAGGACTCTACGAGCAGTACTTC	CASSLSSSGTGLYEQYF
TRBV11-2	NA	TRBJ1-5	NA	TGTGCCAGCAGCTTATCATCCGGGGGGCCCCAGCATTTT	CASSLSSGGPQHF
TRBV6-5	NA	TRBJ1-2	NA	TGTGCCAGCAACCCAGGGCTGGGTAACTACTATGGCTACACCTTC	CASNPGLGNYYGYTF
TRBV7-9	TRBD1	TRBJ1-2	NA	TGTTCCAGCAGCGCCGCGGGACAGGGGAGGCTTGGCTACACCTTC	CSSSAAGQGRLGYTF
TRBV18	NA	TRBJ1-1	NA	TGTGCCAGCTCACCACCATTGGGGGGTACTGAAGCTTTCTTT	CASSPPLGGTEAFF
TRBV5-1	TRBD1	TRBJ2-1	few	TGCGCCAGCAGCTACACCTCGGACAGGGCAGGGAATGAGCAGTTCTTC	CASSYTSDRAGNEQFF
TRBV13	TRBD2	TRBJ2-7	NA	TGTGCCAGCAGCCCCCGGACTAGCGATGAGCAGTACTTC	CASSPRTSDEQYF
TRBV6-1	TRBD1	TRBJ1-5	once	TGTGCCACCCGCCGGGACAGGGGGGATCAACCCCAGCATTTT	CATRRDRGDQPQHF
TRBV19	TRBD1	TRBJ2-7	NA	TGTGCCAGTAGTCAACCGGACAGGGACTACGAGCAGTACTTC	CASSQPDRDYEQYF
TRBV9	TRBD2	TRBJ2-5	NA	TGTGCCAGCAGCAAAACCGGGGTGCGGGGGGAGACCCAGTACTTC	CASSKTGVRGETQYF
TRBV2	NA	TRBJ2-1	NA	TGTGCCAGTACCCAGTTCATCGTCTCCTACAATGAGCAGTTCTTC	CASTQFIVSYNEQFF
TRBV5-4	TRBD1	TRBJ1-4	NA	TGTGCCAGCAGCTTGGGAACGACAGGGGTTAATGAAAAACTGTTTTTT	CASSLGTTGVNEKLFF
TRBV5-1	NA	TRBJ1-3	NA	TGCGCCAGCAGCTTAGAACTGAACTCTGGAAACACCATATATTTT	CASSLELNSGNTIYF
TRBV18	NA	TRBJ1-5	once	TGTGCCAGCTCACCAGGGGGCGGTGGTCAGCCCCAGCATTTT	CASSPGGGGQPQHF
TRBV6-5	NA	TRBJ1-2	few	TGTGCCAGCAGCGCGCTCGGCAGGTGGTTCACCTTC	CASSALGRWFTF
TRBV6-1	NA	TRBJ2-7	few	TGTGCCAGCAGTGAAGGTGAGGACAGTACCTACGAGCAGTACTTC	CASSEGEDSTYEQYF
TRBV5-6	TRBD2	TRBJ2-7	NA	TGTGCCAGCAGCTTGGTAGCGGGAGGATACTCCTACGAGCAGTACTTC	CASSLVAGGYSYEQYF
TRBV7-9	TRBD2	TRBJ2-3	NA	TGTGCCAGCAGCTCGCTTCCGGGACTAGCGGGAGGGCCCGCAGATACGCAGTATTTT	CASSSLPGLAGGPADTQYF
TRBV18	NA	TRBJ1-2	NA	TGTGCCAGCTCACCAACGACAGACCCTAACTATGGCTACACCTTC	CASSPTTDPNYGYTF
TRBV7-9	NA	TRBJ2-5	NA	TGTGCCAGCAGCTTAGGGACAACAGGGATGAAAGAGACCCAGTACTTC	CASSLGTTGMKETQYF
TRBV6-1	TRBD1	TRBJ2-5	NA	TGTGCCAGCAGTGTCCGACAGGGGGCAGAGACCCAGTACTTC	CASSVRQGAETQYF
TRBV30	NA	TRBJ2-6	NA	TGTGCCTGGAGGAACTTCCCTGGGGCCAACGGCCTGACTTTC	CAWRNFPGANGLTF
TRBV7-8	NA	TRBJ2-3	NA	TGTGCCAGCAGCTTAGCCCTCCTGCAGTATTTT	CASSLALLQYF
TRBV7-8	TRBD1	TRBJ1-1	NA	TGTGCCAGCAGCGATTCGACAGGGCTCCTTGGGACTGAAGCTTTCTTT	CASSDSTGLLGTEAFF
TRBV5-1	TRBD1	TRBJ1-3	NA	TGCGCCAGCAGCTTGGATCAGGGGGTTGGAAACACCATATATTTT	CASSLDQGVGNTIYF
TRBV6-5	NA	TRBJ2-7	NA	TGTGCCAGCAGTTACTCGGTGTCTGGACAGCCTTACGAGCAGTACTTC	CASSYSVSGQPYEQYF